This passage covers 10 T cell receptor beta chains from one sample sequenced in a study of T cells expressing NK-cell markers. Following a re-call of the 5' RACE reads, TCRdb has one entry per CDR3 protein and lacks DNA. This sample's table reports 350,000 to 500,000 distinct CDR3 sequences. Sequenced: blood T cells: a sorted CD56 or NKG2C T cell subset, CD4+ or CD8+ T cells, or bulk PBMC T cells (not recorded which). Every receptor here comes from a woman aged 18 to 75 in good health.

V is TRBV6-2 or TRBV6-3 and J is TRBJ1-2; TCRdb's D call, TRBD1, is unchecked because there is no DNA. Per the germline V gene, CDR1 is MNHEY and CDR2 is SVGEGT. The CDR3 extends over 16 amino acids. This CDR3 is CASGLHPGHTNYGYTF.

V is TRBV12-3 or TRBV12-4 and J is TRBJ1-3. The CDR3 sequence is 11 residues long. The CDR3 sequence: CASFRGYTIYF.

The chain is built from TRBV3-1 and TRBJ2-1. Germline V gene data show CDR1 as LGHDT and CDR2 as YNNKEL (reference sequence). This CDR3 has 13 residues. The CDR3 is CASSPLAYGEQFF.

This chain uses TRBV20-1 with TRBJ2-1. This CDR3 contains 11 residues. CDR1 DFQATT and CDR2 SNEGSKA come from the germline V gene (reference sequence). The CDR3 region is CSATDGNEQFF.

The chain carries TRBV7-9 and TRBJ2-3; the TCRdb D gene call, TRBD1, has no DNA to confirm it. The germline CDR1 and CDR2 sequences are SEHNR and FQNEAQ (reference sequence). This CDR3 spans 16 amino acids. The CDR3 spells CASSSTPGQYTDTQYF.

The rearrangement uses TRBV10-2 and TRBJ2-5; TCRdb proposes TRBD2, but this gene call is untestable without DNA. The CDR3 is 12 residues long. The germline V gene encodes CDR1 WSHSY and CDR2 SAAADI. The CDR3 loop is CASRREGETQYF.

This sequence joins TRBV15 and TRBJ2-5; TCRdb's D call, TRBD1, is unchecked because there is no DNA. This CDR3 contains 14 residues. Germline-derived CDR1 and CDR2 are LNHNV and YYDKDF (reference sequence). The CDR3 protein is CATSRVVGVETQYF.

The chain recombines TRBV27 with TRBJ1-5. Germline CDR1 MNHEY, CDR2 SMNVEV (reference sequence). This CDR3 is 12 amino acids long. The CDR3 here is CASGRGNQPQHF.

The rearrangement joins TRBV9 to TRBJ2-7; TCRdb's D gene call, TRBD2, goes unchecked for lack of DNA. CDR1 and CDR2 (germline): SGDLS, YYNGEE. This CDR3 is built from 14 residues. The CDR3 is CASSVSAGVSEQYF.

The CDR3 sequence: CASSHKWGYNEQFF. This rearrangement joins TRBV4-3 to TRBJ2-1. The CDR3 is 14 residues long. Germline V gene data show CDR1 as LGHNA and CDR2 as YSLEER.